Listed here are 23 T cell receptor beta chains from one sample, sequenced in a study of blood T cell repertoires in COVID-19. Sequenced by immunoSEQ multiplex PCR; TCRdb stores in-frame clones only, minus some. The sample lists about 310,000 clones, approximately 89% occurring once. Sample: PBMCs or T cells enriched from blood (not recorded which). These receptors all stem from a woman aged 35 to 49 who had recovered from COVID-19.

The rearrangement links TRBV4-3 to TRBJ2-3; D is uncertain. Looked up from germline, CDR1 is LGHNA and CDR2 is YSLEER. This CDR3 is 11 amino acids long. With 0 bases removed from V and 13 bases from J, the gap between germline ends came to 8 bases. Here the CDR3 DNA reads TGCGCCAGCAGCCAAGAATCGCAGAAGTATTTT. This translates into CASSQESQKYF.

This clone was detected only once. The J gene is TRBJ2-1, the V gene TRBV6-2 or TRBV6-3; 10 bases line up with TRBD2. CDR3 size: 18 residues. Trimming removed 2 bases from V and 11 bases from J; junction bases left unmatched: 18. Germline CDR1 reads MNHEY; CDR2 reads SVGEGT. This CDR3 is CASSYGGPGSAGGSQQFF. In DNA form, the CDR3 reads TGTGCCAGCAGTTACGGAGGCCCCGGATCAGCGGGAGGGTCTCAGCAGTTCTTC.

This chain links TRBV28 with TRBJ2-7; TRBD1 might be the D (5 bases). V shed 5 bases and J shed 2 bases, with 16 bases lying between them. The CDR3 contains 15 residues. Germline-derived CDR1 and CDR2 are MDHEN and SYDVKM. DNA of the CDR3: TGTGCCAGCAGTCGGCCTGGATGGGGCGCCTACGAGCAGTACTTC. Its protein product is CASSRPGWGAYEQYF.

The chain has TRBV18 and TRBJ2-7; no reliable D call. V dropped 6 bases and J dropped 4 bases, with 10 bases sitting between them. The length of the CDR3 is 12 residues. Looked up from germline, CDR1 is KGHSH and CDR2 is LQKENI. CDR3 region: CASSRLGYEQYF. The DNA for the CDR3 is TGTGCCAGCTCCCGCCTCGGGTACGAGCAGTACTTC.

This clone occurred once. J is TRBJ2-5 and V is TRBV5-1; 9 bases map to TRBD2. Germline CDR1 SGHRS, CDR2 YFSETQ. CDR3 length: 16 residues. V gave up 4 bases and J gave up 2 bases; unmatched junction bases: 9. CDR3 region: CASSPAASGTQETQYF. In DNA form, the CDR3 reads TGCGCCAGCAGCCCGGCGGCTAGCGGGACACAAGAGACCCAGTACTTC.

V usage is TRBV9 and J usage is TRBJ1-1; TRBD1 matches at 9 bases. The germline V gene encodes CDR1 SGDLS and CDR2 YYNGEE. This CDR3 has 15 amino acids. The junction had 3 bases not matched to a gene; V was cut back by 0 bases and J by 3 bases. The CDR3 DNA reads TGTGCCAGCAGCGTAGTTGGGACAGGGTACACTGAAGCTTTCTTT. It is translated as CASSVVGTGYTEAFF.

The V gene is TRBV18, the J gene TRBJ1-2; TRBD1 might be the D (6 bases). Germline V gene data show CDR1 as KGHSH and CDR2 as LQKENI. The CDR3 is 13 amino acids. V lost 2 bases to trimming and J lost 8 bases, with 12 bases between them. The CDR3 nucleotides read TGTGCCAGCTCACCAGGGACACCAGTAGGCTACACCTTC. Residues: CASSPGTPVGYTF. Drawing the rest from reference TRBV18 and TRBJ1-2, the complete variable domain is NAGVMQNPRHLVRRRGQEARLRCSPMKGHSHVYWYRQLPEEGLKFMVYLQKENIIDESGMPKERFSAEFPKEGPSILRIQQVVRGDSAAYFCASSPGTPVGYTFGSGTRLTVV.

On this clone: The germline gene is not matched at one end of the junction; a read error may be the cause. This chain connects TRBV4-3 to TRBJ2-7; maybe TRBD2 (7 bases). Germline CDR1 is LGHNA and CDR2 is YSLEER. CDR3 length: 14 amino acids. CDR3 DNA sequence: TGCGCCACCAGCCTGGGCGGGGGCGAGGACGAGCAGTACTTC. Its translation: CATSLGGGEDEQYF.

The rearrangement joins TRBV18 to TRBJ1-2; weak D call: TRBD1 (5 bases). The V end lost 0 bases, the J end lost 6 bases, and 14 bases lay between the germline ends. The CDR3 totals 15 residues. Germline V gene lookup returns CDR1 KGHSH and CDR2 LQKENI. The CDR3 nucleotides read TGTGCCAGCTCACCACCGTTCTCGGGGGACCATGGCTACACCTTC. Translation: CASSPPFSGDHGYTF.

The chain carries TRBV3-1 (or the pseudogene TRBV3-2) and TRBJ2-5; 10 positions match TRBD2. Losses at the gene ends were 0 bases for V and 5 bases for J; bases not matched to a gene: 9. Germline V lookup: CDR1 LGHDT, CDR2 YNNKEL (reference sequence). The CDR3 is 17 residues long. The CDR3 spells CASSQDGLAGVEETQYF. In DNA form, the CDR3 reads TGTGCCAGCAGCCAAGATGGGCTAGCGGGAGTGGAGGAGACCCAGTACTTC.

The CDR3 protein is CSASSGTGTKQPQHF. DNA of the CDR3: TGCAGTGCTAGTTCGGGGACAGGGACAAAACAGCCCCAGCATTTT. This chain connects TRBV20-1 to TRBJ1-5; 9 positions match TRBD1. The CDR3 sequence is 15 residues long. The germline gives CDR1 DFQATT, CDR2 SNEGSKA (reference sequence). Trimming took 3 bases from V and 7 from J; bases not matched to a gene: 10.

This chain connects TRBV5-1 to TRBJ2-1; D call uncertain. Trimming left V 0 bases short and J 5 bases short, with 6 bases between. Germline CDR1 SGHRS, CDR2 YFSETQ. This CDR3 region has 13 residues. The CDR3 sequence: CASSLEQNNEQFF. The CDR3, as DNA: TGCGCCAGCAGCTTGGAACAAAACAATGAGCAGTTCTTC.

The chain employs TRBV9 and TRBJ2-1, with 12 bases that match TRBD2. J lost 8 bases, V lost 7 bases, and 7 bases had no gene match. The CDR3 consists of 14 residues. CDR1 and CDR2 (germline): SGDLS, YYNGEE. CDR3 sequence: CASAGLAGRDEQFF. CDR3 DNA: TGTGCCAGCGCTGGACTAGCGGGGCGGGATGAGCAGTTCTTC.

The gene calls are TRBV2 and TRBJ1-1; no definite D call. Trimming took 7 bases from V and 0 from J, leaving 3 bases between them. The CDR3 is 11 amino acids. Germline V lookup: CDR1 SNHLY, CDR2 FYNNEI. CDR3: CASTLNTEAFF. DNA of the CDR3: TGTGCCAGCACATTGAACACTGAAGCTTTCTTT.

V gene TRBV28 combines with J gene TRBJ2-7; maybe TRBD1 (6 bases). Trimming pared 7 bases from V and 3 bases from J, leaving 13 bases between. CDR3 size: 13 residues. The germline V gene has CDR1 MDHEN and CDR2 SYDVKM. The CDR3 DNA sequence: TGTGCCAGCACGAGGGCCAGGGGCTACGAGCAGTACTTC. As protein: CASTRARGYEQYF. Together with reference TRBV28 and TRBJ2-7, the CDR3 gives the full variable domain: DVKVTQSSRYLVKRTGEKVFLECVQDMDHENMFWYRQDPGLGLRLIYFSYDVKMKEKGDIPEGYSVSREKKERFSLILESASTNQTSMYLCASTRARGYEQYFGPGTRLTVT.

This chain links TRBV9 with TRBJ2-5; 12 bases map to TRBD1. Per the germline V gene, CDR1 is SGDLS and CDR2 is YYNGEE. The CDR3 length is 14 residues. After removal of 4 bases from V and 5 bases from J, the junction contained 3 bases not matched to a gene. CDR3 nucleotides: TGTGCCAGCAGCTTGGGACAGGGGGCGGAGACCCAGTACTTC. Its protein product is CASSLGQGAETQYF.

This chain joins TRBV28 and TRBJ1-6; possibly TRBD1 for D (6 bases). Deletions cut 7 bases from V and 6 bases from J, with 13 bases between. This CDR3 is built from 14 residues. Germline lookup yields CDR1 MDHEN and CDR2 SYDVKM. The CDR3 DNA follows: TGTGCCAGCAATCAGGACAGTGCTAATTCACCCCTCCACTTT. Translating gives CASNQDSANSPLHF.

J is TRBJ1-6 and V is TRBV30, with D possibly being TRBD1 (5 bases). V shed 5 bases and J shed 3 bases, with 8 bases lying between them. The germline V gene has CDR1 GTSNPN and CDR2 SVGIG (reference sequence). The CDR3 runs to 13 residues. The CDR3 bases are TGTGCCTGGTGGGGCAGCTATAATTCACCCCTCCACTTT. This gives the protein CAWWGSYNSPLHF.

The chain links TRBV7-3 to TRBJ2-3, with 13 nucleotides matching TRBD2. The CDR3 runs 15 residues. From germline, CDR1 is SGHTA and CDR2 FQGTGA. After removal of 4 bases from V and 6 bases from J, the junction contained 4 bases not matched to a gene. The CDR3 reads CASSWGLAGSDTQYF. The CDR3 region has the DNA TGTGCCAGCAGCTGGGGACTAGCGGGATCTGATACGCAGTATTTT.

The J gene is TRBJ2-7, the V gene TRBV7-9, with a weak D call TRBD1 (6 bases). Trimming pared 4 bases from V and 3 bases from J, leaving 22 bases between. There are 17 residues in the CDR3. Looked up from germline, CDR1 is SEHNR and CDR2 is FQNEAQ (reference sequence). DNA for the CDR3: TGTGCCAGCAGCTCGACGGGACACCCCGTTTCAGGCTACGAGCAGTACTTC. Its protein is CASSSTGHPVSGYEQYF.

The rearrangement joins TRBV27 to TRBJ2-7; tentative D call: TRBD1 (6 bases). This CDR3 has 13 amino acids. Trimming pared 6 bases from V and 2 bases from J, leaving 11 bases between. Per the germline V gene, CDR1 is MNHEY and CDR2 is SMNVEV (reference sequence). The CDR3 DNA reads TGTGCCAGCAGGCAGGGGATCGCCTACGAGCAGTACTTC. Protein: CASRQGIAYEQYF.

This rearrangement joins TRBV20-1 to TRBJ2-7; tentative D call: TRBD2 (5 bases). In germline, CDR1 is DFQATT, CDR2 SNEGSKA (reference sequence). This CDR3 has 14 residues. Trimming pared 3 bases from V and 6 bases from J, leaving 18 bases between. Here the CDR3 reads CSASPASILGEQYF. The CDR3 DNA follows: TGCAGTGCTAGTCCCGCTAGTATACTAGGCGAGCAGTACTTC.

About this clone itself: One junction end does not reproduce the germline sequence, and a read error may be involved. V usage is TRBV6-2 or TRBV6-3 and J usage is TRBJ2-7, with TRBD2 identical over 12 bases. The CDR3 contains 16 residues. Germline assignment: CDR1 MNHEY and CDR2 SVGEGT. The CDR3 bases are TGTGCCAGCACTTACAGCCTAGCGGGAGGGTCCTACGAGCAGTACTTC. It translates to CASTYSLAGGSYEQYF.